Described below is a single T cell receptor beta chain sequence and its context. The target antigen is unknown. The sample is drawn from a study of hypomethylating agent response in myelodysplastic syndrome. Study overall: Donors were myelodysplastic syndrome patients: 2 female, several male.

T-cell subsets were not sorted; bulk bone marrow was analyzed. Study-level findings and limits: Possible novel MDS antigen recognition by shared GLIPH2 clusters needs experimental validation. The cohort was small, with only 10 to 12 patients analyzed.

Germline lookup yields CDR1 SQVTM and CDR2 ANQGSEA. Trimming cost V 6 bases and J 1 base, with 13 bases left between them. The CDR3 has 14 residues. Profiled with immunoSEQ multiplex PCR; TCRdb holds only in-frame clones, not every one. The sample has about 10,000 clones, about 83% seen once; the top ten hold roughly 4%. The material sequenced was bone marrow, taken before or after starting hypomethylating agent treatment for myelodysplastic syndrome (not recorded which). The rearrangement joins TRBV29-1 to TRBJ1-5; perhaps TRBD1 as D (6 bases). The sequence was collected from a human donor with myelodysplastic syndrome. CDR3 protein: CSVGAGASNQPQHF. The DNA for the CDR3 is TGCAGCGTAGGAGCAGGGGCGAGCAATCAGCCCCAGCATTTT.